This TCR beta chain came from a study of cytomegalovirus exposure and HLA in healthy donors. The wider study: An analysis done earlier identified 100 million to 140 million unique TCR beta sequences from 150 million to 200 million T cells. Broader study findings: In a later analysis, across HLA loci, associated TCR counts were highest for DRB1, lowest for HLA-C. It was confirmed in vitro that three of the CMV-associated chains were specific for CMV antigens.

Germline V gene sequence: CDR1 LNHDA, CDR2 SQIVND (reference sequence). CDR3 size: 16 residues. The J segment lost 2 bases and the V segment lost 3 bases, leaving 5 bases of the junction unmatched. As to this clone: Its antigen is currently unknown.

Primers: 60 Vbeta forward and 13 Jbeta reverse. Some clones are missing from TCRdb's copy, which holds only in-frame ones; the method was immunoSEQ multiplex PCR. Of around 120,000 clones listed, about two thirds are singletons. Sequencing was done on a sample of PBMCs. The origin of this receptor is a human donor in good health. The chain joins TRBV19 to TRBJ2-2, with 8 positions matching TRBD2. For the CDR3, the DNA is TGTGCCAGTAGTATCAAGAGCGGGAGTAACACCGGGGAGCTGTTTTTT. It is translated as CASSIKSGSNTGELFF.